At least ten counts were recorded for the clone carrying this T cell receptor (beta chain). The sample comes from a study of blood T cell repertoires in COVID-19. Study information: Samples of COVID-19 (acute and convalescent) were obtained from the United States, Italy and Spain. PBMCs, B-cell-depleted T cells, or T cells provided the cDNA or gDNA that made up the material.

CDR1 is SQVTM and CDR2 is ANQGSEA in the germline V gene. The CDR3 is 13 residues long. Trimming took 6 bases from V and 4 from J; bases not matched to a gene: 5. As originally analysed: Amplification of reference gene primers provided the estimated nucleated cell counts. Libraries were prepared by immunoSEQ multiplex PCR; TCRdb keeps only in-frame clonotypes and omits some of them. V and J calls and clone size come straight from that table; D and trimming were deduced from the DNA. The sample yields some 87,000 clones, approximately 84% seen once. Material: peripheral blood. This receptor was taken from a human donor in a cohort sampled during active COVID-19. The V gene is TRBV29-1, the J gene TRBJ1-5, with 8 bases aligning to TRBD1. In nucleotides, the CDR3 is TGCAGCGTGTCGACAGGGGTGAATCAGCCCCAGCATTTT. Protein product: CSVSTGVNQPQHF.